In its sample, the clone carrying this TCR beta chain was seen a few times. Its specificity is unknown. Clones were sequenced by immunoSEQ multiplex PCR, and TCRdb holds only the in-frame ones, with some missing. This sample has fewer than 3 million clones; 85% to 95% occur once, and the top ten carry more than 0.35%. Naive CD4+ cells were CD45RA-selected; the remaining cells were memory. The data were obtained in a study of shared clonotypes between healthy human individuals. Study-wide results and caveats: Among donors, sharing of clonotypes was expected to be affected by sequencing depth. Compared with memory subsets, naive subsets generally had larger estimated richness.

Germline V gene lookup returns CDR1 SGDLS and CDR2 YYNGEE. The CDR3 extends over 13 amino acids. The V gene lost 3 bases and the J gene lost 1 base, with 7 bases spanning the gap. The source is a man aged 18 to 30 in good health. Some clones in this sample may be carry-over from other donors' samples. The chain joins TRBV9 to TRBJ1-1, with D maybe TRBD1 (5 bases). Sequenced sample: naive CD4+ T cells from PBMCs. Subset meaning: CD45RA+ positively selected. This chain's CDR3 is CASSGGSNTEAFF. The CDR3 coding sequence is TGTGCCAGCAGCGGGGGGTCGAACACTGAAGCTTTCTTT.